This T cell receptor (beta chain) was profiled in a study of blood T cell repertoires in COVID-19. Study background: Some COVID-19 samples were acute and others convalescent; all came from the United States, Italy and Spain. T cells, B-cell-depleted T cells, or PBMCs supplied cDNA or gDNA.

As processed by the authors: The authors estimated nucleated cell counts from reference gene primer amplification. Measured with immunoSEQ multiplex PCR; TCRdb has only the in-frame clones, and not every one. That table gives V, J and clone size, and the DNA gave D and trimming. The table lists about 290,000 clones, 85% of them singletons. CDR1 SNHLY and CDR2 FYNNEI come from the germline V gene. CDR3 size: 15 residues. V was trimmed by 0 bases and J by 7 bases, leaving 13 bases between them. The V gene is TRBV2, the J gene TRBJ1-5; D may be TRBD1 (6 bases). The sequence came from a woman between 50 and 59 years old with active or convalescent COVID-19. Sequenced material: peripheral blood. For the CDR3, the DNA is TGTGCCAGCAGTGAAGCAAGGGGGGAGGGCCAGCCCCAGCATTTT. Its translation is CASSEARGEGQPQHF.